Listed below are T cell receptor beta chains from one sample, sequenced in a study of blood T cell repertoires in COVID-19. Using immunoSEQ multiplex PCR, the repertoire was profiled, and TCRdb retains in-frame clones only, with some absent. Of approximately 250,000 clones in the sample, less than 95% were seen once. The specimen was PBMCs or T cells enriched from blood (not recorded which). These receptors were obtained from a man aged 40-49 years who had been exposed to COVID-19. The CDR3 runs from the conserved cysteine through the conserved F or W. D genes are given only for firm matches. Clone size is shown for a subset of rows, as once, few, many or a class of expanded clone.

d_gene | abundance | j_gene | v_gene | CDR3nt | CDR3aa
- | - | TRBJ2-3 | TRBV5-1 | TGCGCCAGCAGCTTGGAGTCTCTGGGGCCCACAGATACGCAGTATTTT | CASSLESLGPTDTQYF
- | once | TRBJ1-4 | TRBV19 | TGTGCCAGTAAAGTTCGACAGGTTTTTAATGAAAAACTGTTTTTT | CASKVRQVFNEKLFF
- | - | TRBJ1-1 | TRBV5-6 | TGTGCCAGCAGCTTCTCCGACTGGACTGAAGCTTTCTTT | CASSFSDWTEAFF
TRBD1 | medium-sized | TRBJ1-2 | TRBV19 | TGTGCCAGTAGTAGGGACAGGGGGCAAATCTCCAACTATGGCTACACCTTC | CASSRDRGQISNYGYTF
- | - | TRBJ1-1 | TRBV5-1 | TGCGCCAGCAGCTTGACGGGGGTAAAAACTGAAGCTTTCTTT | CASSLTGVKTEAFF
TRBD1 | - | TRBJ1-1 | TRBV2 | TGTGCCAGCAGTGAAGCGCTTCAGGGGGCGGCCGCTTTCTTT | CASSEALQGAAAFF
- | - | TRBJ1-5 | TRBV4-1 | TGCGCCAGCAGCCAAGGGACAGCTAACAATCAGCCCCAGCATTTT | CASSQGTANNQPQHF
- | - | TRBJ1-3 | TRBV28 | TGTGCCAGCAGTTTCCAGGGTTTCTCTGGAAACACCATATATTTT | CASSFQGFSGNTIYF
- | - | TRBJ1-5 | TRBV6-5 | TGTGCCAGCAGTTACTCTACAGACAGCTCGCAGCCCCAGCATTTT | CASSYSTDSSQPQHF
- | - | TRBJ2-1 | TRBV28 | TGTGCCAGCAACAGAGAAAGCTCCTACAATGAGCAGTTCTTC | CASNRESSYNEQFF
- | once | TRBJ1-4 | TRBV21-1 | TGTGCCAGCCTGAGCAGGGAAAATGAAAAACTGTTTTTT | CASLSRENEKLFF
- | - | TRBJ2-5 | TRBV4-3 | TGCGCCAGCAGCCAAGGGACTTCAGAGACCCAGTACTTC | CASSQGTSETQYF
- | - | TRBJ1-5 | TRBV12-3/TRBV12-4 | TGTGCCAGCAGTTCACTCTCGCCCCAGCATTTT | CASSSLSPQHF
TRBD1 | - | TRBJ1-5 | TRBV28 | TGTGCCAGCAAATACAGGGGTAACATTCTTCAGCCCCAGCATTTT | CASKYRGNILQPQHF
- | - | TRBJ1-2 | TRBV5-4 | TGTGCCAGCAGCCACGACAGTAACTATGGCTACACCTTC | CASSHDSNYGYTF
- | once | TRBJ1-1 | TRBV28 | TGTGCCAGCAGTTTACCCCCGACAGCGGGGACTGAAGCTTTCTTT | CASSLPPTAGTEAFF
- | - | TRBJ2-7 | TRBV7-9 | TGTGCCAGCAGCTTCAAGGGGATAAGGACACAAAGCTCCTACGAGCAGTACTTC | CASSFKGIRTQSSYEQYF
- | - | TRBJ2-1 | TRBV6-1 | TGTGCCAGCAGTGAACAGAACAATGAGCAGTTCTTC | CASSEQNNEQFF
TRBD1 | few | TRBJ2-7 | TRBV5-1 | TGCGCCAGCAGCCCGGACAGGGGCTACGAGCAGTACTTC | CASSPDRGYEQYF
- | few | TRBJ2-2 | TRBV19 | TGTGCCAGTACAGCAGGGTCGTCCGGGGAGCTGTTTTTT | CASTAGSSGELFF